The rows below give T cell receptor beta chains drawn from one sample of a study of blood T cell repertoires in COVID-19. Clones were read by immunoSEQ multiplex PCR, and TCRdb kept only the in-frame ones, dropping some. The sample shows about 200,000 clones, about 85% of them seen only once. Source material: PBMCs or T cells enriched from blood (not recorded which). The receptor set was obtained from a woman in her 30s who had recovered from COVID-19. Both conserved end residues are part of each CDR3. A D gene is named only where the DNA matches it firmly. Rows give clone size only sometimes, using once, few, many, or a class for an expanded clone.

- TRBJ2-2 TRBV7-2 - CASSLNTGNTGELFF TGTGCCAGCAGCTTAAACACAGGGAACACCGGGGAGCTGTTTTTT
- TRBJ1-5 TRBV11-1 - CATKKGGRYSNQPQHF TGTGCCACCAAGAAGGGAGGGCGTTATAGCAATCAGCCCCAGCATTTT
TRBD1 TRBJ1-2 TRBV5-8 - CASSLGQGGYTF TGTGCCAGCAGCTTGGGACAGGGTGGCTACACCTTC
- TRBJ2-2 TRBV6-5 - CATSGEGTGELFF TGTGCCACGTCAGGGGAGGGTACCGGGGAGCTGTTTTTT
TRBD1 TRBJ1-1 TRBV6-5 - CASSYSWDRLNTEAFF TGTGCCAGCAGTTACTCTTGGGACAGGTTGAACACTGAAGCTTTCTTT
- TRBJ1-1 TRBV30 - CAWSVGEATEAFF TGTGCCTGGAGTGTAGGGGAGGCCACTGAAGCTTTCTTT
- TRBJ1-2 TRBV7-9 once CASSLLTDGYTF TGTGCCAGCAGCTTATTGACAGATGGCTACACCTTC
TRBD2 TRBJ2-7 TRBV19 - CASSVRALAGIPYEQYF TGTGCCAGTAGTGTACGGGCCCTAGCGGGAATCCCCTACGAGCAGTACTTC
TRBD2 TRBJ2-7 TRBV6-5 - CASTGTSRYEQYF TGTGCCAGCACCGGGACTAGTAGGTACGAGCAGTACTTC
- TRBJ1-1 TRBV28 - CASSLQGTNTEAFF TGTGCCAGCAGTTTACAGGGTACCAACACTGAAGCTTTCTTT
TRBD1 TRBJ1-1 TRBV2 - CASVTGQGGMNTEAFF TGTGCCAGCGTGACCGGACAGGGCGGTATGAACACTGAAGCTTTCTTT
TRBD1 TRBJ2-1 TRBV14 few CASSQAPGGSYNEQFF TGTGCCAGCAGCCAAGCCCCAGGGGGCTCCTACAATGAGCAGTTCTTC
- TRBJ1-1 TRBV29-1 - CSVADSDAFF TGCAGCGTTGCGGACAGCGACGCTTTCTTT
TRBD1 TRBJ1-2 TRBV5-1 - CASSSGTGSFNYGYTF TGCGCCAGCAGCTCGGGGACAGGCTCCTTTAACTATGGCTACACCTTC
- TRBJ2-2 TRBV5-5 few CASSVEGVKTGELFF TGTGCCAGCAGCGTGGAGGGGGTAAAGACCGGGGAGCTGTTTTTT
- TRBJ2-1 TRBV10-3 once CAISESKYTAGNEQFF TGTGCCATCAGTGAGTCGAAGTATACCGCGGGCAATGAGCAGTTCTTC
- TRBJ1-2 TRBV9 - CASSVGTEYGYTF TGTGCCAGCAGCGTCGGGACTGAATATGGCTACACCTTC
- TRBJ2-5 TRBV7-8 - CASSLFMRKETQYF TGTGCCAGCAGCTTATTTATGAGAAAAGAGACCCAGTACTTC
- TRBJ1-1 TRBV13 - CASSLGAGNTEAFF TGTGCCAGCAGCTTAGGCGCGGGGAACACTGAAGCTTTCTTT
- TRBJ1-2 TRBV12-3/TRBV12-4 - CASSAGRFYGYTF TGTGCCAGCAGTGCGGGACGGTTCTATGGCTACACCTTC
TRBD1 TRBJ1-2 TRBV5-4 - CASSPGQGDYGYTF TGTGCCAGCAGCCCGGGACAGGGGGACTATGGCTACACCTTC
TRBD1 TRBJ1-1 TRBV5-4 - CASNLQGGNTEAFF TGTGCCAGCAACCTACAGGGGGGCAACACTGAAGCTTTCTTT
- TRBJ1-5 TRBV7-8 - CASSSGLNQPQHF TGTGCCAGCAGCTCGGGACTCAATCAGCCCCAGCATTTT
- TRBJ1-6 TRBV5-4 - CASSVDSHSPLHF TGTGCCAGCAGCGTTGACAGCCATTCACCCCTCCACTTT
- TRBJ2-3 TRBV27 - CASSPVAVYSTDTQYF TGTGCCAGCAGTCCCGTAGCGGTCTATAGCACAGATACGCAGTATTTT
TRBD1 TRBJ2-1 TRBV30 - CAWSVQGTLNEQFF TGTGCCTGGAGTGTACAGGGGACGCTTAATGAGCAGTTCTTC
- TRBJ2-2 TRBV19 - CASSILGGVRSGELFF TGTGCCAGTAGTATTTTGGGAGGAGTGAGGTCCGGGGAGCTGTTTTTT
TRBD2 TRBJ2-2 TRBV9 - CASSLNALAGANTGELFF TGTGCCAGCAGCCTAAACGCCCTAGCGGGGGCGAACACCGGGGAGCTGTTTTTT
TRBD1 TRBJ1-2 TRBV5-5 - CASSQGANNYGYTF TGTGCCAGCAGTCAGGGGGCCAACAACTATGGCTACACCTTC
- TRBJ1-1 TRBV5-1 - CASSLYDRRNTEAFF TGCGCCAGCAGCTTGTACGACAGGAGGAACACTGAAGCTTTCTTT
TRBD1 TRBJ2-1 TRBV5-1 - CASSLLDRGTNEQFF TGCGCCAGCAGCTTGCTGGACAGGGGGACCAATGAGCAGTTCTTC
- TRBJ1-4 TRBV4-1 - CASSHPTGPNEKLFF TGCGCCAGCAGCCACCCGACAGGACCTAATGAAAAACTGTTTTTT
TRBD2 TRBJ2-7 TRBV11-2 - CASRRNGEGYEQYF TGTGCCAGCCGTCGAAACGGGGAGGGCTACGAGCAGTACTTC
TRBD2 TRBJ2-5 TRBV5-4 - CASSSQLAGETQYF TGTGCCAGCAGCTCCCAACTAGCGGGAGAGACCCAGTACTTC
- TRBJ1-1 TRBV19 - CASSIVVEGTEAFF TGTGCCAGTAGTATAGTTGTTGAGGGCACTGAAGCTTTCTTT
TRBD2 TRBJ2-1 TRBV6-4 - CASSQSGGSYNEQFF TGTGCCAGCAGTCAAAGCGGGGGGTCCTACAATGAGCAGTTCTTC
TRBD1 TRBJ1-2 TRBV9 - CASSPWDSYSYGYTF TGTGCCAGCAGCCCGTGGGACAGCTATTCCTATGGCTACACCTTC
TRBD1 TRBJ1-2 TRBV6-5 - CASSYMRQGAPNGYTF TGTGCCAGCAGTTACATGAGACAGGGGGCGCCGAATGGCTACACCTTC
- TRBJ2-7 TRBV10-3 once CAISGWGHSYEQYF TGTGCCATCAGCGGGTGGGGACACTCATACGAGCAGTACTTC
- TRBJ2-3 TRBV12-3/TRBV12-4 - CASSLARVDTQYF TGTGCCAGCAGTTTAGCGCGGGTAGATACGCAGTATTTT
TRBD1 TRBJ1-5 TRBV4-3 - CASSLTGANHQPQHF TGCGCCAGCAGCCTAACAGGGGCGAACCATCAGCCCCAGCATTTT
TRBD2 TRBJ2-7 TRBV6-2/TRBV6-3 - CASSYSSGSPHEQYF TGTGCCAGCAGTTACTCTAGCGGGAGTCCCCACGAGCAGTACTTC
- TRBJ1-2 TRBV27 - CASRTKQGLANYGYTF TGTGCCAGCAGGACGAAACAGGGACTAGCTAACTATGGCTACACCTTC
- TRBJ2-7 TRBV20-1 - CSARQGTEQYF TGCAGTGCTAGACAGGGAACCGAGCAGTACTTC
- TRBJ2-1 TRBV7-2 - CASSRLVSNEQFF TGTGCCAGCAGCCGACTAGTTTCTAATGAGCAGTTCTTC
- TRBJ2-7 TRBV4-3 many CASSQMDREYEQYF TGCGCCAGCAGCCAAATGGACAGAGAATACGAGCAGTACTTC
TRBD1 TRBJ2-7 TRBV19 - CASSWTGGSYEQYF TGTGCCAGTAGTTGGACAGGAGGTTCCTACGAGCAGTACTTC
TRBD1 TRBJ2-7 TRBV18 - CASSPRLGTVYEQYF TGTGCCAGCTCACCACGGCTAGGGACAGTCTACGAGCAGTACTTC
- TRBJ1-5 TRBV19 - CASSQRPGLNSNQPQHF TGTGCCAGTAGCCAAAGGCCTGGGCTCAATAGCAATCAGCCCCAGCATTTT